This entry features one T cell receptor (beta chain) sequence. What it binds is unknown. cDNA serving as the sequencing template came from extracted, reverse transcribed RNA. Clones were sequenced by immunoSEQ multiplex PCR, and TCRdb holds only the in-frame ones, with some missing. The sample holds 95,000 to 120,000 clones, around 59% seen once. This CDR3 comprises 16 residues. The germline V gene has CDR1 LNHDA and CDR2 SQIVND (reference sequence). Deletions cut 5 bases from V and 6 bases from J, with 20 bases between. The researchers isolated CD4+ and CD8+ T cells from PBMCs by sorting. The data are from a study of CD8+ T cells in alopecia areata. Study conclusions and caveats: It was lesional scalp, especially alopecia totalis/universalis, that showed higher clonality than normal scalp. Normal-skin resident alphabeta T cells also appear among scalp sample sequences. TCRs were shared less clearly across patients than in mice, possibly for HLA-related reasons.

This TCR derives from a human donor in good health. J is TRBJ2-1 and V is TRBV19; a possible D gene is TRBD1 (5 bases). The specimen sequenced was CD8+ T cells sorted from blood. The CDR3, as DNA: TGTGCCAGTAGTCTGGGGCGGTTCGTGGGCGGCAATGAGCAGTTCTTC. Protein: CASSLGRFVGGNEQFF.